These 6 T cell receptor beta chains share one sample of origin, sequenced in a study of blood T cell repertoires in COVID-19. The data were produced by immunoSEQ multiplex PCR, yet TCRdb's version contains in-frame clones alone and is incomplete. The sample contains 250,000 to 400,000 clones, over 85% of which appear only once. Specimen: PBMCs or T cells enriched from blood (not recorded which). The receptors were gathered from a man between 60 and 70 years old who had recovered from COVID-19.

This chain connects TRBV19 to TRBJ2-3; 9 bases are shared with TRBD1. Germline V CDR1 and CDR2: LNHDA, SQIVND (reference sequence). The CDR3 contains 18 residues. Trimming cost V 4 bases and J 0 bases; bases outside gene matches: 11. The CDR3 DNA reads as TGTGCCAGTAGTAAATCCGGGACAGGGATATCTAGCACAGATACGCAGTATTTT. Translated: CASSKSGTGISSTDTQYF.

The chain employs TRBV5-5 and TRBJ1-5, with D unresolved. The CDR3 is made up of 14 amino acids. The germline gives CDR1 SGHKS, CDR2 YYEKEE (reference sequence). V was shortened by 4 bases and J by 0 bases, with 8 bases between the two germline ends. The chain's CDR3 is CASSPGYSNQPQHF. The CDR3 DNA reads TGTGCCAGCAGCCCAGGTTATAGCAATCAGCCCCAGCATTTT.

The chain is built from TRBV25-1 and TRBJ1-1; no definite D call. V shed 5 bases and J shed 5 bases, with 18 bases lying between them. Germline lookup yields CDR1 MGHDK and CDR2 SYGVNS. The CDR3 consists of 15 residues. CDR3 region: CASSPHLVGRTEAFF. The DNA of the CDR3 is TGTGCCAGCAGTCCCCATCTGGTGGGGAGGACTGAAGCTTTCTTT.

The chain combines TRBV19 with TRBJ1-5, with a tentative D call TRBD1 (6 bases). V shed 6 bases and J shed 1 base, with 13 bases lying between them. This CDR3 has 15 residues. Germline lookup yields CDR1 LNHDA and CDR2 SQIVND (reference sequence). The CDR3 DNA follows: TGTGCCAGTAGCCCGGCTAGGGGGAGCAATCAGCCCCAGCATTTT. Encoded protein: CASSPARGSNQPQHF.

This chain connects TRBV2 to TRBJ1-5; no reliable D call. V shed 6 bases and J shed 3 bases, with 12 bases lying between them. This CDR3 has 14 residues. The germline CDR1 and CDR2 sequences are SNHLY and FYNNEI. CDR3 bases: TGTGCCAGCAGCGCGCAGGCAAACAATCAGCCCCAGCATTTT. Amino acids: CASSAQANNQPQHF.

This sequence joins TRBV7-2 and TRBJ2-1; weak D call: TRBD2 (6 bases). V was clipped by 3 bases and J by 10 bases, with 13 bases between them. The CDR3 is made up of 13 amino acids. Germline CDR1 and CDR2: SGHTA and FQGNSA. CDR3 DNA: TGTGCCAGCAGCTTCTCTTCGGCGGGGGAGCAGTTCTTC. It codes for CASSFSSAGEQFF.